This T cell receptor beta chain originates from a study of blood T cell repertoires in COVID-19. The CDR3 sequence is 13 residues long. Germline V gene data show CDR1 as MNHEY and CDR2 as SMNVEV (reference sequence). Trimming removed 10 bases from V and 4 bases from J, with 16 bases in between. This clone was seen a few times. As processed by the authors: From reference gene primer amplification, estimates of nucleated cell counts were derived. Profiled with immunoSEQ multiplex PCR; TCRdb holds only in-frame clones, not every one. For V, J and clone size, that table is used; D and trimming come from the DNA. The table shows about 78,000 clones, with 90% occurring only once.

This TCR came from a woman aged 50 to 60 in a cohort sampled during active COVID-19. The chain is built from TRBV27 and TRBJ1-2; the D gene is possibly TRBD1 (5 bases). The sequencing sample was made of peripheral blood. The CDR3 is CATRQRGAYGYTF. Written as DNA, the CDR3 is TGTGCCACCCGACAGAGAGGAGCCTATGGCTACACCTTC.